This T cell receptor (beta chain) was identified in a study of OX40 agonist ivuxolimab in advanced cancers. In germline, CDR1 is SGHDT, CDR2 YYEEEE. This CDR3 region has 19 residues. V trimming: 3 bases; J trimming: 6 bases; junction bases outside the gene matches: 19. TCRdb's table, derived via immunoSEQ multiplex PCR, lists solely in-frame clones and lacks some. The sample lists 30,000 to 45,000 clones; 60% to 80% were seen once. The sequencing used CD4+ or CD8+ T cells sorted from blood, collected in a trial of the OX40 agonist ivuxolimab. The TCR sequence derives from an adult with an advanced solid tumor such as melanoma, head and neck, liver or kidney cancer. The V call is TRBV5-6, the J call TRBJ2-1, with 9 bases matching TRBD2. The CDR3 sequence: CASSSDDLAGAQIFNEQFF. CDR3 nucleotide sequence: TGTGCCAGCAGCTCGGATGACTTAGCGGGAGCACAGATCTTCAATGAGCAGTTCTTC.